This is a list of T cell receptor beta chains from one sample in a study of HIV-infected children after antiretroviral therapy interruption. TCRdb reprocessed the 3' RACE reads via MiXCR and lists one record per CDR3 protein. The repertoire holds more than 85,000 distinct CDR3 sequences, with 6% to 8.5% as singletons. The material was CD45RA+ CD4+ T cells from PBMCs, pooled from several time points, obtained from a donor given antiretroviral therapy, either interrupted or continuous. The receptors stem from a pool of human donors with HIV. Both conserved end residues are part of each CDR3. The order of the fields is V gene, J gene, D gene, clone size, CDR3 DNA, CDR3 protein. A D gene is named only where the DNA matches it firmly. Rows may omit the clone size; those that give it use once, few, many or a size class.

TRBV10-3	TRBJ2-3	TRBD1	many	TGTGCCATCAGGCCTGGGGACAGGGTATACACAGATACGCAGTATTTT	CAIRPGDRVYTDTQYF
TRBV7-2	TRBJ2-3	TRBD2	many	TGTGCCAGCAGCCGCATCGGGACTAGCGCAGATACGCAGTATTTT	CASSRIGTSADTQYF
TRBV5-5	TRBJ1-1	NA	many	TGTGCCAGCAGCAACGGGGTCATGAACACTGAAGCTTTCTTT	CASSNGVMNTEAFF
TRBV5-1	TRBJ1-1	NA	many	TGCGCCAGCAGCTTGGGGGCCTTGAACACTGAAGCTTTCTTT	CASSLGALNTEAFF
TRBV10-3	TRBJ2-3	NA	many	TGTGCCATCAGTGACACAGATACGCAGTATTTT	CAISDTDTQYF
TRBV9	TRBJ2-7	TRBD1	few	TGTGCCAGCAGCGTAGCTACTGGGACAGTCTACGAGCAGTACTTC	CASSVATGTVYEQYF
TRBV5-1	TRBJ1-1	TRBD1	many	TGCGCCAGCAGCTTGGGGCCAATACAGGGGTCCCGTGAAGCTTTCTTT	CASSLGPIQGSREAFF
TRBV20-1	TRBJ1-3	NA	many	TGCAGTGCTAGAGATCTCGCTGGAAACACCATATATTTT	CSARDLAGNTIYF
TRBV6-1	TRBJ1-1	NA	many	TGTGCCAGCAGAGCCAATTGGAGGGACACTGAAGCTTTCTTT	CASRANWRDTEAFF
TRBV20-1	TRBJ2-1	TRBD2	many	TGCAGTGCTTCACTCAGCGCCCTAGCGGGAAATGAGCAGTTCTTC	CSASLSALAGNEQFF
TRBV18	TRBJ1-6	TRBD1	many	TGTGCCAGCTCGACCAAGACAGGGGAAAATTCACCCCTCCACTTT	CASSTKTGENSPLHF
TRBV7-2	TRBJ1-6	NA	many	TGTGCCAGCAGCTTACAGGGATCAGAGTTTTCACCCCTCCACTTT	CASSLQGSEFSPLHF
TRBV12-3/TRBV12-4	TRBJ2-5	NA	NA	TGTGCCAGCAGTTTAATGTTAGCGGAGACATACCAAGAGACCCAGTACTTC	CASSLMLAETYQETQYF
TRBV29-1	TRBJ1-1	NA	many	TGCAGCGTTGGGCTGCGGCAGGGTATGACTGAAGCTTTCTTT	CSVGLRQGMTEAFF
TRBV20-1	TRBJ1-5	TRBD1	many	TGCAGTGCTAGAGACTTGACAGGGCGATTCACTCAGCCCCAGCATTTT	CSARDLTGRFTQPQHF
TRBV3-1	TRBJ2-1	NA	few	TGTGCCAGCAGCCAGTGGGACAATGAGCAGTTCTTC	CASSQWDNEQFF
TRBV15	TRBJ2-1	TRBD1	many	TGTGCCACCAGCCAAGGACAGGGTGTCGATGAGCAGTTCTTC	CATSQGQGVDEQFF
TRBV5-1	TRBJ2-5	TRBD2	few	TGCGCCAGCACCCTCCCAGCGGGGGGGATTAAAGAGACCCAGTACTTC	CASTLPAGGIKETQYF
TRBV28	TRBJ1-4	NA	many	TGTGCCAGCAGCCCGGGTTCGGCTAATGAAAAACTGTTTTTT	CASSPGSANEKLFF
TRBV4-2	TRBJ2-3	NA	NA	TGTGCCAGCAGCCAAGACGCGGGGCGCGTGGGCACAGATACGCAGTATTTT	CASSQDAGRVGTDTQYF
TRBV11-1	TRBJ1-1	TRBD1	many	TGTGCCAGCAGTCCCGGGACAGGGACAAACACAGAAGTCTTCTTT	CASSPGTGTNTEVFF
TRBV6-5	TRBJ1-2	NA	many	TGTGCCAGCAGTCCTTACAGGCCCCCTAACTATGGCTACACCTTC	CASSPYRPPNYGYTF
TRBV29-1	TRBJ1-1	NA	NA	TGCAGCGTTGAATTTCTGAACACTGAAGCTTTCTTT	CSVEFLNTEAFF
TRBV18	TRBJ2-7	TRBD1	NA	TGTGCCAGCTCACCAATCGGGACAGGGAGTTACGAGCAGTACTTC	CASSPIGTGSYEQYF
TRBV5-1	TRBJ2-3	TRBD2	NA	TGCGCCAGCACGGGGAGCGGGGGGCCCCGAGATACGCAGTATTTT	CASTGSGGPRDTQYF
TRBV20-1	TRBJ1-2	NA	many	TGCAGTGCTAGGTTGGACAGCAGCAGGAAAGCCTATGGCTACACCTTC	CSARLDSSRKAYGYTF
TRBV7-3	TRBJ2-7	TRBD1	few	TGTGCCAGCAGTCCCCAGGGGGCTTACGAGCAGTACTTC	CASSPQGAYEQYF
TRBV19	TRBJ1-5	NA	many	TGTGCCAGTGGGGGGGAATATAGCAATCAGCCCCAGCATTTT	CASGGEYSNQPQHF
TRBV11-2	TRBJ2-7	TRBD1	few	TGTGCCAGCAGCTCCCCGACGACAGGGGCCTACGAGCAGTACTTC	CASSSPTTGAYEQYF
TRBV20-1	TRBJ2-5	NA	few	TGCAGTGCTAGATTCAGGGTGGCTAGGGAGACCCAGTACTTC	CSARFRVARETQYF
TRBV29-1	TRBJ2-1	NA	many	TGCAGCGTTGGGGTGGGTAATGAGCAGTTCTTC	CSVGVGNEQFF
TRBV6-6	TRBJ2-1	TRBD2	NA	TGTGCCAGCAGTTACTACAGCGGGGGATACAATGAGCAGTTCTTC	CASSYYSGGYNEQFF
TRBV12-3/TRBV12-4	TRBJ2-7	TRBD2	few	TGTGCCAGCAGTTTTCAGGGACTAGCGGGGACATACGAGCAGTACTTC	CASSFQGLAGTYEQYF
TRBV18	TRBJ1-1	NA	few	TGTGCCAGCTCACCCGGGGGGGCGATAAACACTGAAGCTTTCTTT	CASSPGGAINTEAFF
TRBV28	TRBJ1-3	TRBD1	many	TGTGCCAGCAGCCCCGGACTGGGACAGGGAAGACGAAACACCATATATTTT	CASSPGLGQGRRNTIYF
TRBV19	TRBJ2-2	NA	few	TGTGCCAGTAGTCCGGGGCAGGGGATACGTTCCGGGGAGCTGTTTTTT	CASSPGQGIRSGELFF
TRBV19	TRBJ1-5	TRBD1	NA	TGTGCCAGTAGAGACAGGGGGCTAGCGTCATCAAGCAATCAGCCCCAGCATTTT	CASRDRGLASSSNQPQHF
TRBV12-3/TRBV12-4	TRBJ1-1	NA	NA	TGTGCCAGCAGTAACACCAACCTATTAGGAGGGCTGAACACTGAAGCTTTCTTT	CASSNTNLLGGLNTEAFF
TRBV12-3/TRBV12-4	TRBJ2-3	TRBD2	many	TGTGCCAGCAGCTCCGGACTAGCGGGGGGGCTTCATACAGATACGCAGTATTTT	CASSSGLAGGLHTDTQYF
TRBV20-1	TRBJ2-1	TRBD1	many	TGCAGTGCTAGCTACAGGGGGAATGAGCAGTTCTTC	CSASYRGNEQFF
TRBV25-1	TRBJ1-1	NA	many	TGTGCCAGCAGTGGGATCCGAGGAGCCACTGAAGCTTTCTTT	CASSGIRGATEAFF
TRBV6-1	TRBJ2-3	TRBD2	many	TGTGCCAGCAGCCCGGGACTAGCGGGAACAGATACGCAGTATTTT	CASSPGLAGTDTQYF
TRBV20-1	TRBJ2-3	TRBD2	many	TGCGGAGGGACTAGCGGGACGACAGATACGCAGTATTTT	CGGTSGTTDTQYF
TRBV14	TRBJ2-7	TRBD1	many	TGTGCCAGCAGCCAAGATCGGACAGGGCAGTACTTC	CASSQDRTGQYF
TRBV20-1	TRBJ1-4	NA	many	TGCAGTGCTATCGCGACCGGTAGTGAAAAACTGTTTTTT	CSAIATGSEKLFF
TRBV6-6	TRBJ1-1	TRBD1	few	TGTGCCAGCAGACACAGGGGCAGGGACACTGAAGCTTTCTTT	CASRHRGRDTEAFF
TRBV5-1	TRBJ1-2	NA	few	TGCGCCAGCAGACGGACGGAAAACTATGGCTACACCTTC	CASRRTENYGYTF